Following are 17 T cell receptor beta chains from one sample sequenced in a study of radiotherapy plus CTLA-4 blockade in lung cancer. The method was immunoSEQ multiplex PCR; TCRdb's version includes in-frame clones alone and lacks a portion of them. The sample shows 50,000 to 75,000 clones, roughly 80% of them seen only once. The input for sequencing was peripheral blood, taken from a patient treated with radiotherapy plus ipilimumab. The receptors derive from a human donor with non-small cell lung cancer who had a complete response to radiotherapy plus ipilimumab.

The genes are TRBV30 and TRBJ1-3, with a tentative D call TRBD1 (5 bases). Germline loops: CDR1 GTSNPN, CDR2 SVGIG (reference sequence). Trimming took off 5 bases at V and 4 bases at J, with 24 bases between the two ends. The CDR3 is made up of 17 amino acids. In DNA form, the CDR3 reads TGTGCCTGGGGACCCCCCAAGGGGCCGGGGTTCGGAAACACCATATATTTT. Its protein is CAWGPPKGPGFGNTIYF.

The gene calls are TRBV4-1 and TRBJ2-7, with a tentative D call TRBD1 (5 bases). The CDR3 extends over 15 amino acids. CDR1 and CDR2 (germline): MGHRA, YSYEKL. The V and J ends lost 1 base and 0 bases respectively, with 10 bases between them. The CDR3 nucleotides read TGCGCCAGCAGCCAAGGACAGTTTAGCTCCTACGAGCAGTACTTC. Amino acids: CASSQGQFSSYEQYF.

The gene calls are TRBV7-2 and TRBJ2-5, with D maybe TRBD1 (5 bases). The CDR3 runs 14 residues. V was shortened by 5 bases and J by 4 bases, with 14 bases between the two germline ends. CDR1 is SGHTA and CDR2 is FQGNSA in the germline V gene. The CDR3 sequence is CASSTYQGGETQYF. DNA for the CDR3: TGTGCCAGCAGCACTTATCAGGGTGGAGAGACCCAGTACTTC. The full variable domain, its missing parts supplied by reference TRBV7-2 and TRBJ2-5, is GAGVSQSPSNKVTEKGKDVELRCDPISGHTALYWYRQSLGQGLEFLIYFQGNSAPDKSGLPSDRFSAERTGGSVSTLTIQRTQQEDSAVYLCASSTYQGGETQYFGPGTRLLVL.

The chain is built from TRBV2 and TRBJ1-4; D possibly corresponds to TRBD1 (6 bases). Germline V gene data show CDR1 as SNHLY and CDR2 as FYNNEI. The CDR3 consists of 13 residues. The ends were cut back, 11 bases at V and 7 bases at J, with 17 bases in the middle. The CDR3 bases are TGTGCCGGGGGCGGCCTGGGCGGTGAAAAACTGTTTTTT. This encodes CAGGGLGGEKLFF.

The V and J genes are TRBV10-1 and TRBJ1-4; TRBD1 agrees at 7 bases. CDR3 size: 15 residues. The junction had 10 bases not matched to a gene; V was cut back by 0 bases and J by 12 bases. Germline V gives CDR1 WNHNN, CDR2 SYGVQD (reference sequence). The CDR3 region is CASSESTTGFGELFF. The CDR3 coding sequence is TGCGCCAGCAGTGAGTCGACGACAGGGTTTGGGGAACTGTTTTTT.

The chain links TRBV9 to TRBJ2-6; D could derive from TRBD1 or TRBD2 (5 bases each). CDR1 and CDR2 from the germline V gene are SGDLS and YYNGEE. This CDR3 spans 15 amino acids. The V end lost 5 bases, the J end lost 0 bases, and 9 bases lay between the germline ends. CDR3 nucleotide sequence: TGTGCCAGCAGGGGGGTCGGCTCTGGGGCCAACGTCCTGACTTTC. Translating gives CASRGVGSGANVLTF.

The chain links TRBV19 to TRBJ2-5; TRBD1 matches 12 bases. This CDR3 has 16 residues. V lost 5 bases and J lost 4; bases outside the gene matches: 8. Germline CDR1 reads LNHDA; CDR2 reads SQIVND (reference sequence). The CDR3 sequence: CASSPRDRGLAETQYF. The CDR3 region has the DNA TGTGCCAGTAGTCCCCGGGACAGGGGGCTGGCAGAGACCCAGTACTTC.

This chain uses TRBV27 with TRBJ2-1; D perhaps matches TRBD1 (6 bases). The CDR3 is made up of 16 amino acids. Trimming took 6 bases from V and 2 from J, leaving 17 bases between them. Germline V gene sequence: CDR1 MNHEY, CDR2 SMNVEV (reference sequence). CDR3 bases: TGTGCCAGCAGCCCGGATACAGGGTTAACCTACAATGAGCAGTTCTTC. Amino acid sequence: CASSPDTGLTYNEQFF.

The CDR3, as DNA: TGTGCCAGCAGCTCAGGATCCACAGGGGAAAAACTGTTTTTT. Translated, it gives CASSSGSTGEKLFF. This sequence joins TRBV11-2 and TRBJ1-4; tentatively, D is TRBD1 (6 bases). CDR3 length: 14 amino acids. CDR1 is SGHAT, CDR2 FQNNGV, per germline. The V end lost 4 bases, the J end lost 8 bases, and 14 bases lay between the germline ends.

The CDR3 loop is CASSRGGAGEKLFF. CDR3 DNA: TGTGCCAGCTCACGAGGAGGGGCGGGTGAAAAACTGTTTTTT. The chain has TRBV18 and TRBJ1-4, with a possible D match to TRBD1 (5 bases). The CDR3 totals 14 residues. V was clipped by 4 bases and J by 7 bases, with 13 bases between them. Germline-derived CDR1 and CDR2 are KGHSH and LQKENI. Looking up the rest from reference TRBV18 and TRBJ1-4 gives the full variable domain: NAGVMQNPRHLVRRRGQEARLRCSPMKGHSHVYWYRQLPEEGLKFMVYLQKENIIDESGMPKERFSAEFPKEGPSILRIQQVVRGDSAAYFCASSRGGAGEKLFFGSGTQLSVL.

In nucleotides, the CDR3 is TGTGCCAGCAGCTTGACAACAGGGATAAATCAGCCCCAGCATTTT. Protein: CASSLTTGINQPQHF. This sequence joins TRBV5-6 and TRBJ1-5; possibly TRBD1 for D (6 bases). The CDR3 is made up of 15 amino acids. V was trimmed by 1 base and J by 4 bases, leaving 12 bases between them. Germline-derived CDR1 and CDR2 are SGHDT and YYEEEE.

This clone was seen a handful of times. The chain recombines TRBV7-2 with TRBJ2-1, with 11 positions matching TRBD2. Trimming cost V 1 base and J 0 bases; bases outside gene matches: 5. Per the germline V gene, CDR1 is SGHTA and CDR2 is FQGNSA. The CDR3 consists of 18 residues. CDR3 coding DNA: TGTGCCAGCAGCTTAGATATAGCGGGGGGGAGCTCCTACAATGAGCAGTTCTTC. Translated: CASSLDIAGGSSYNEQFF.

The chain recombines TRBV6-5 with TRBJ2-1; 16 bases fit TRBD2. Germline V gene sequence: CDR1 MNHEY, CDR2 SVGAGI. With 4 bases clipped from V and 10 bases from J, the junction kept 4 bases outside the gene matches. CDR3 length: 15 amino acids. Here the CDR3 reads CASSSGTSGGAEQFF. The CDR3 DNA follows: TGTGCCAGCAGTTCCGGGACTAGCGGGGGGGCAGAGCAGTTCTTC.

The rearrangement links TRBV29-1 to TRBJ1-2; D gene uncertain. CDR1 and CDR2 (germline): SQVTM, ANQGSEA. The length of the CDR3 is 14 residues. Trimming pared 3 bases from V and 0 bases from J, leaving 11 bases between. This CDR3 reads CSVDKAAANYGYTF. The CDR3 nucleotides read TGCAGCGTTGACAAGGCAGCAGCTAACTATGGCTACACCTTC.

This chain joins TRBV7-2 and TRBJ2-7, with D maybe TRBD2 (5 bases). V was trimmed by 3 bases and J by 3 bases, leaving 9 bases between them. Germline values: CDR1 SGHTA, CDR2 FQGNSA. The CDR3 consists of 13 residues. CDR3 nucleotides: TGTGCCAGCAGCTTTGGCAGCGGCTACGAGCAGTACGTC. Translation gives CASSFGSGYEQYV.

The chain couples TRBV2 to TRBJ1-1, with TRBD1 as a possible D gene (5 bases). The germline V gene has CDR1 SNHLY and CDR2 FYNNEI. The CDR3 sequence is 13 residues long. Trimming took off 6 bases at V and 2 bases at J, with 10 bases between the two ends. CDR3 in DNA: TGTGCCAGCAGCCGACAGTTCAACACTGAAGCTTTCTTT. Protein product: CASSRQFNTEAFF.

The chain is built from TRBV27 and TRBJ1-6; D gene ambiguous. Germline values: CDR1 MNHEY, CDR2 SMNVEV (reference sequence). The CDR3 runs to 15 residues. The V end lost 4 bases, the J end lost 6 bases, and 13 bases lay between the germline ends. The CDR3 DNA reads TGTGCCAGCAGTTCCTCAGGAGTAGGTAATTCACCCCTCCACTTT. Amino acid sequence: CASSSSGVGNSPLHF.